These 17 T cell receptor beta chains were all obtained from the same sample, sequenced in a study of blood T cell repertoires in COVID-19. The data were produced by immunoSEQ multiplex PCR, yet TCRdb's version contains in-frame clones alone and is incomplete. The sample records approximately 150,000 clones, 70% to 90% being singletons. Sequencing used peripheral blood. All receptors come from a man in his fifties who had recovered from COVID-19.

The chain combines TRBV7-3 with TRBJ2-4; D is possibly TRBD2 (6 bases). Trimming stripped 5 bases from V and 2 bases from J, with 16 bases between. This CDR3 spans 16 amino acids. Germline CDR1 SGHTA, CDR2 FQGTGA. The CDR3 region is CASSGSGSLTKNIQYF. As DNA, the CDR3 is TGTGCCAGCAGCGGTTCCGGGAGCCTGACCAAAAACATTCAGTACTTC.

The chain employs TRBV7-3 and TRBJ2-7; D is perhaps TRBD2 (6 bases). The germline CDR1 and CDR2 sequences are SGHTA and FQGTGA. Deletions cut 0 bases from V and 2 bases from J, with 11 bases between. The CDR3 has 15 residues. DNA of the CDR3: TGTGCCAGCAGCTTAACGGGTGGCGGGACCTACGAGCAGTACTTC. This gives the protein CASSLTGGGTYEQYF.

This chain joins TRBV6-5 and TRBJ1-4; no definite D call. Trimming took off 5 bases at V and 7 bases at J, with 5 bases between the two ends. The CDR3 is 11 amino acids. The germline V gene has CDR1 MNHEY and CDR2 SVGAGI. This chain's CDR3 is CASSRSEKLFF. CDR3 nucleotide sequence: TGTGCCAGCAGTCGTAGTGAAAAACTGTTTTTT.

The CDR3 region is CASSRQGAGELFF. CDR3 in DNA: TGTGCCAGCAGCAGACAGGGGGCCGGGGAGCTGTTTTTT. The rearrangement links TRBV6-5 to TRBJ2-2; 9 positions agree with TRBD1. CDR1 MNHEY and CDR2 SVGAGI come from the germline V gene. This CDR3 has 13 amino acids. J lost 6 bases, V lost 6 bases, and 2 bases had no gene match.

The chain uses TRBV20-1 and TRBJ2-7; the D gene is possibly TRBD2 (5 bases). V was cut by 3 bases and J by 0 bases, with 9 bases left in between. This CDR3 spans 13 amino acids. Germline-derived CDR1 and CDR2 are DFQATT and SNEGSKA (reference sequence). CDR3: CSASSGNSYEQYF. The CDR3 DNA sequence: TGCAGTGCTAGTTCGGGGAACTCCTACGAGCAGTACTTC.

For the CDR3, the DNA is TGTGCCAGCAGCTCCTACCAACTAGCGGGAGTAACCGGGGAGCTGTTTTTT. The encoded protein is CASSSYQLAGVTGELFF. The chain carries TRBV7-2 and TRBJ2-2; 11 positions match TRBD2. V shed 4 bases, J shed 5 bases, and the junction held 9 bases outside the gene matches. This CDR3 region has 17 residues. CDR1 and CDR2 (germline): SGHTA, FQGNSA.

This chain links TRBV7-3 with TRBJ1-1; D is possibly TRBD1 (6 bases). V was pared by 5 bases and J by 5 bases, with 12 bases between. Germline CDR1 SGHTA, CDR2 FQGTGA. CDR3 length: 13 residues. As DNA, the CDR3 is TGTGCCAGCAGCGCCCAGACAGGAACTGAAGCTTTCTTT. Protein sequence: CASSAQTGTEAFF.

This sequence joins TRBV19 and TRBJ1-1; perhaps TRBD1 as D (5 bases). The length of the CDR3 is 16 residues. Germline lookup yields CDR1 LNHDA and CDR2 SQIVND (reference sequence). V was cut by 6 bases and J by 2 bases, with 19 bases left in between. This CDR3 is CASSPSGGRRNTEAFF. The CDR3 region has the DNA TGTGCCAGTAGCCCGAGCGGGGGACGAAGAAACACTGAAGCTTTCTTT.

The chain carries TRBV18 and TRBJ1-4; tentatively, D is TRBD1 (5 bases). The germline V gene has CDR1 KGHSH and CDR2 LQKENI. The V end lost 1 base, the J end lost 8 bases, and 14 bases lay between the germline ends. The CDR3 spans 15 residues. CDR3 residues: CASSPQEGIGEKLFF. CDR3 coding DNA: TGTGCCAGCTCACCACAGGAGGGGATAGGAGAAAAACTGTTTTTT.

The chain recombines TRBV6-6 with TRBJ1-5; 8 bases align to TRBD1. Germline CDR1 and CDR2: MNHNY and SVGAGI (reference sequence). This CDR3 spans 14 amino acids. The junction had 4 bases not matched to a gene; V was cut back by 2 bases and J by 7 bases. This CDR3 is CASSYPGQDQPQHF. CDR3 sequence (DNA): TGTGCCAGCAGTTACCCGGGACAGGACCAGCCCCAGCATTTT.

This sequence joins TRBV11-2 and TRBJ2-3; D is ambiguous. The length of the CDR3 is 13 residues. CDR1 SGHAT and CDR2 FQNNGV come from the germline V gene. Deletions cut 2 bases from V and 5 bases from J, with 8 bases between. The CDR3 coding sequence is TGTGCCAGCAGCTTAAGAATAGTAGATACGCAGTATTTT. Protein sequence: CASSLRIVDTQYF. Full variable domain (remainder filled in from reference TRBV11-2 and TRBJ2-3): EAGVAQSPRYKIIEKRQSVAFWCNPISGHATLYWYQQILGQGPKLLIQFQNNGVVDDSQLPKDRFSAERLKGVDSTLKIQPAKLEDSAVYLCASSLRIVDTQYFGPGTRLTVL.

This rearrangement joins TRBV21-1 to TRBJ2-3; TRBD2, the table's D call, lacks a check against the DNA. TRBV21-1 is a recognized pseudogene. This CDR3 is 15 amino acids long. CDR3 in amino acids: CASSNLAGGADTQYF. CDR3 in DNA: TGTGCCAGCAGCAACCTTGCGGGGGGGGCAGATACGCAGTATTTT.

CDR3 nucleotide sequence: TGTGCCAGCGGACAACCCGGGACCCCCGGGGGAGACAATGAGCAGTTCTTC. It encodes CASGQPGTPGGDNEQFF. The chain links TRBV28 to TRBJ2-1; D possibly corresponds to TRBD2 (6 bases). The V end was cut by 8 bases, the J end by 5 bases, with 25 bases between. The CDR3 covers 17 residues. In germline, CDR1 is MDHEN, CDR2 SYDVKM.

This clone was recorded once. Other DNA sequences in this sample translate to the same CDR3. This sequence joins TRBV18 and TRBJ1-1; the match to TRBD1 covers 10 bases. With V trimmed by 3 bases and J by 1 base, 2 bases remained unmatched. The germline CDR1 and CDR2 sequences are KGHSH and LQKENI. CDR3 length: 15 amino acids. The CDR3 loop is CASSPGQGSNTEAFF. DNA for the CDR3: TGTGCCAGCTCACCGGGACAGGGGTCGAACACTGAAGCTTTCTTT.

J is TRBJ2-7 and V is TRBV7-9; TRBD2 is a possible D gene (6 bases). Germline V gives CDR1 SEHNR, CDR2 FQNEAQ (reference sequence). The CDR3 is 12 residues long. Trimming removed 8 bases from V and 0 bases from J, with 8 bases in between. The CDR3 bases are TGTGCCAGCTCCGGGAGCTCCTACGAGCAGTACTTC. Translated: CASSGSSYEQYF.

A few counts support this clone. J is TRBJ1-3 and V is TRBV19; D not resolved. Trimming left V 5 bases short and J 8 bases short, with 4 bases between. This CDR3 is 10 amino acids long. CDR1 and CDR2 from the germline V gene are LNHDA and SQIVND (reference sequence). As DNA, the CDR3 is TGTGCCAGTAGTGCGTACACCATATATTTT. This codes for CASSAYTIYF.

The chain carries TRBV3-1 (or the pseudogene TRBV3-2) and TRBJ1-1; D ambiguous. The CDR3 totals 13 residues. Germline V gene sequence: CDR1 LGHDT, CDR2 YNNKEL (reference sequence). Trimming cost V 1 base and J 1 base, with 4 bases left between them. The CDR3 DNA follows: TGTGCCAGCAGCCAAGTGAGGAACACTGAAGCTTTCTTT. Translated: CASSQVRNTEAFF.